Listed below are T cell receptor beta chains from one sample, sequenced in a study of OX40 agonist ivuxolimab in advanced cancers. Some clones are missing from TCRdb's copy, which holds only in-frame ones; the method was immunoSEQ multiplex PCR. The sample has roughly 5,000 clones, 66% seen once; the top ten hold 72%. The source was CD4+ or CD8+ T cells sorted from blood, collected in a trial of the OX40 agonist ivuxolimab. The receptors shown here come from an adult with an advanced solid tumor such as melanoma, head and neck, liver or kidney cancer. CDR3s include the opening cysteine and the closing phenylalanine or tryptophan. The D gene is left open where the match is weak. Part of the rows lack a size; the others show once, few, many or a class for expanded clones.

CDR3nt: TGTGCCAGCAGCTTATCCGTGAGCGGAAACACCATATATTTT; CDR3aa: CASSLSVSGNTIYF; abundance: -; j_gene: TRBJ1-3; d_gene: -; v_gene: TRBV13
CDR3nt: TGTGCCAGCAGAGCCCGGGACTCCGGCTCAAATACGCAGTATTTT; CDR3aa: CASRARDSGSNTQYF; abundance: -; j_gene: TRBJ2-3; d_gene: -; v_gene: TRBV9
CDR3nt: TGCGCCAGCAGCCCTGGGCACAGCCCGGGAGACGAGCAGTACTTC; CDR3aa: CASSPGHSPGDEQYF; abundance: -; j_gene: TRBJ2-7; d_gene: -; v_gene: TRBV5-1
CDR3nt: TGTGCCAGCTCACCCGGTCCCGGAATCGAGCAGTACTTC; CDR3aa: CASSPGPGIEQYF; abundance: -; j_gene: TRBJ2-7; d_gene: -; v_gene: TRBV18
CDR3nt: TGTGCCAGCAGCCCCTATACAGGGGGCAGGGGCTATGGCTACACCTTC; CDR3aa: CASSPYTGGRGYGYTF; abundance: -; j_gene: TRBJ1-2; d_gene: TRBD1; v_gene: TRBV4-2
CDR3nt: TGTGCCAGCAGCTTAGTCCTGACAGGTGTATCCTACGAGCAGTACTTC; CDR3aa: CASSLVLTGVSYEQYF; abundance: -; j_gene: TRBJ2-7; d_gene: -; v_gene: TRBV11-2
CDR3nt: TGTGCCAGCAGCCCACTAGGTAACAGGAACCCTGAAAAACTGTTTTTT; CDR3aa: CASSPLGNRNPEKLFF; abundance: -; j_gene: TRBJ1-4; d_gene: -; v_gene: TRBV9
CDR3nt: TGTGCCAGCAGTTCTTTGGGTGAGGGAAACACCATATATTTT; CDR3aa: CASSSLGEGNTIYF; abundance: -; j_gene: TRBJ1-3; d_gene: -; v_gene: TRBV28
CDR3nt: TGCAGCGTTGAAGAAGGGACTAGCGGGGGAAAAGATACGCAGTATTTT; CDR3aa: CSVEEGTSGGKDTQYF; abundance: -; j_gene: TRBJ2-3; d_gene: TRBD2; v_gene: TRBV29-1
CDR3nt: TGTGCCAGCAGCGTATTAGACGGGAACTATGGCTACACCTTC; CDR3aa: CASSVLDGNYGYTF; abundance: few; j_gene: TRBJ1-2; d_gene: -; v_gene: TRBV9
CDR3nt: TGCAGCATACAGGGGTTCGACGAGCAGTACTTC; CDR3aa: CSIQGFDEQYF; abundance: -; j_gene: TRBJ2-7; d_gene: TRBD1; v_gene: TRBV20-1
CDR3nt: TGTGCCAGCAGCTTAGGACCGGGAATGAACACTGAAGCTTTCTTT; CDR3aa: CASSLGPGMNTEAFF; abundance: -; j_gene: TRBJ1-1; d_gene: -; v_gene: TRBV7-9
CDR3nt: TGTGCCAGCACATTAGCGGGGGCCCCCCACAATGAGCAGTTCTTC; CDR3aa: CASTLAGAPHNEQFF; abundance: -; j_gene: TRBJ2-1; d_gene: TRBD2; v_gene: TRBV6-5
CDR3nt: TGTGCCAGCAGTTCCCGGCAGGACAGGAACTATGGCTACACCTTC; CDR3aa: CASSSRQDRNYGYTF; abundance: -; j_gene: TRBJ1-2; d_gene: TRBD1; v_gene: TRBV6-5
CDR3nt: TGCGCCAGCAGCGCACGTCGACAGGTAGGCCACGAGCAGTACTTC; CDR3aa: CASSARRQVGHEQYF; abundance: few; j_gene: TRBJ2-7; d_gene: -; v_gene: TRBV5-1
CDR3nt: TGTGCCAGCAGCGTAGGGGGCAAAAACATTCAGTACTTC; CDR3aa: CASSVGGKNIQYF; abundance: -; j_gene: TRBJ2-4; d_gene: -; v_gene: TRBV9
CDR3nt: TGTGCCACCAGCAGCCTCCGGCGACTGGACCAAGAGACCCAGTACTTC; CDR3aa: CATSSLRRLDQETQYF; abundance: once; j_gene: TRBJ2-5; d_gene: -; v_gene: TRBV15
CDR3nt: TGTGCCAGCAGCCTGGGGAGGCAGGGATATTCCTACGAGCAGTACTTC; CDR3aa: CASSLGRQGYSYEQYF; abundance: few; j_gene: TRBJ2-7; d_gene: -; v_gene: TRBV14
CDR3nt: TGTGCCAGTAGTATAGTGGAGGGGTACCAAAACATTCAGTACTTC; CDR3aa: CASSIVEGYQNIQYF; abundance: -; j_gene: TRBJ2-4; d_gene: -; v_gene: TRBV19
CDR3nt: TGTGCTAGCAGCTTAGGTGGGGCCCAGCCCCAGCATTTT; CDR3aa: CASSLGGAQPQHF; abundance: -; j_gene: TRBJ1-5; d_gene: -; v_gene: TRBV7-7
CDR3nt: TGTGCCAGCAGCTTAGTAGGGCTAGCGTACCATATCCAGTACTTC; CDR3aa: CASSLVGLAYHIQYF; abundance: -; j_gene: TRBJ2-5; d_gene: -; v_gene: TRBV11-2
CDR3nt: TGTGCCAGCAGCTTGGGAACCCAGCCCCAGCATTTT; CDR3aa: CASSLGTQPQHF; abundance: -; j_gene: TRBJ1-5; d_gene: -; v_gene: TRBV5-6
CDR3nt: TGTGCCAGCACTTCCGGAGGAGGGGATGTAGATGGCTACACCTTC; CDR3aa: CASTSGGGDVDGYTF; abundance: -; j_gene: TRBJ1-2; d_gene: -; v_gene: TRBV28
CDR3nt: TGTGCCAGCAGCTTGGACAGGAGGGGTTCACCCCTCCACTTT; CDR3aa: CASSLDRRGSPLHF; abundance: once; j_gene: TRBJ1-6; d_gene: -; v_gene: TRBV5-4
CDR3nt: TGTGCCATCAATTCGGGGGGCTTTAACTATGGCTACACCTTC; CDR3aa: CAINSGGFNYGYTF; abundance: -; j_gene: TRBJ1-2; d_gene: -; v_gene: TRBV10-3
CDR3nt: TGCGCCAGCAGCCTATATAACCCTTCGTACCAAGAGACCCAGTACTTC; CDR3aa: CASSLYNPSYQETQYF; abundance: -; j_gene: TRBJ2-5; d_gene: -; v_gene: TRBV5-1
CDR3nt: TGTGCCAGCATGAGGGAGGGGAACGTAGGCGAAAAACTGTTTTTT; CDR3aa: CASMREGNVGEKLFF; abundance: -; j_gene: TRBJ1-4; d_gene: -; v_gene: TRBV2
CDR3nt: TGTGCCAGCTCCCTCCACGACTTCGGAGGGATGAACACTGAAGCTTTCTTT; CDR3aa: CASSLHDFGGMNTEAFF; abundance: once; j_gene: TRBJ1-1; d_gene: -; v_gene: TRBV7-5
CDR3nt: TGTGCCAGCAGTCTCCGGGCAGTCCCTGGAAACACCATATATTTT; CDR3aa: CASSLRAVPGNTIYF; abundance: few; j_gene: TRBJ1-3; d_gene: -; v_gene: TRBV27
CDR3nt: TGCGCCAGCAGCCAAGATGCGGGCGGGGTAACTAATGAAAAACTGTTTTTT; CDR3aa: CASSQDAGGVTNEKLFF; abundance: -; j_gene: TRBJ1-4; d_gene: -; v_gene: TRBV4-3
CDR3nt: TGTGCCAGCGCGATATCGGGATGGACTTGGGGCACCATATATTTT; CDR3aa: CASAISGWTWGTIYF; abundance: -; j_gene: TRBJ1-3; d_gene: -; v_gene: TRBV7-9
CDR3nt: TGTGCTAGCAGCCCCCGGTCCGGCGGGGGGCTCCCATCCTACAATGAGCAGTTCTTC; CDR3aa: CASSPRSGGGLPSYNEQFF; abundance: -; j_gene: TRBJ2-1; d_gene: TRBD2; v_gene: TRBV7-7
CDR3nt: TGTGCCAGCCTTCATGGGCCTGAAGCTTTCTTT; CDR3aa: CASLHGPEAFF; abundance: -; j_gene: TRBJ1-1; d_gene: -; v_gene: TRBV6-5
CDR3nt: TGTGCCACCTATCTCCCCCAGGGACTTGGCTACACCTTC; CDR3aa: CATYLPQGLGYTF; abundance: few; j_gene: TRBJ1-2; d_gene: -; v_gene: TRBV10-3
CDR3nt: TGTGCCGCCAGGACAGGTGATCAGCCCCAGCATTTT; CDR3aa: CAARTGDQPQHF; abundance: medium-sized; j_gene: TRBJ1-5; d_gene: TRBD1; v_gene: TRBV28
CDR3nt: TGTGCCAGCAGCTTAGGAGGCAACTCCTACGAGCAGTACTTC; CDR3aa: CASSLGGNSYEQYF; abundance: -; j_gene: TRBJ2-7; d_gene: -; v_gene: TRBV11-1
CDR3nt: TGTGCCAGCAGTGACTGGGACAGGGTTGGCTCCTACGAGCAGTACTTC; CDR3aa: CASSDWDRVGSYEQYF; abundance: large; j_gene: TRBJ2-7; d_gene: TRBD1; v_gene: TRBV6-1
CDR3nt: TGCAGCGTAGCTACCGGGGCTAACTATGGCTACACCTTC; CDR3aa: CSVATGANYGYTF; abundance: few; j_gene: TRBJ1-2; d_gene: -; v_gene: TRBV29-1
CDR3nt: TGTGCCAGCAGCAACTCGGGGGGGTATAGTGAAAAACTGTTTTTT; CDR3aa: CASSNSGGYSEKLFF; abundance: -; j_gene: TRBJ1-4; d_gene: -; v_gene: TRBV27
CDR3nt: TGTGCCAGCCGAACTCAGGGGACCGGAAACACCATATATTTT; CDR3aa: CASRTQGTGNTIYF; abundance: large; j_gene: TRBJ1-3; d_gene: -; v_gene: TRBV27
CDR3nt: TGCGCCAGCAGCCAAAGGACAGGGCACGAGCAGTACTTC; CDR3aa: CASSQRTGHEQYF; abundance: -; j_gene: TRBJ2-7; d_gene: TRBD1; v_gene: TRBV4-1
CDR3nt: TGTGCCAGCAGCACCAACCCCAGGACAGCACCTTCGCACGAGCAGTACTTC; CDR3aa: CASSTNPRTAPSHEQYF; abundance: -; j_gene: TRBJ2-7; d_gene: -; v_gene: TRBV7-9
CDR3nt: TGCAGCGTGACAGGGGCCTACCCCCAGAATGAAAAACTGTTTTTT; CDR3aa: CSVTGAYPQNEKLFF; abundance: -; j_gene: TRBJ1-4; d_gene: TRBD1; v_gene: TRBV29-1
CDR3nt: TGTGCCAGCCCCTCCACGGAACGCTATGGCTACACCTTC; CDR3aa: CASPSTERYGYTF; abundance: -; j_gene: TRBJ1-2; d_gene: -; v_gene: TRBV7-9
CDR3nt: TGTGCCAGCAGCCCGGCGGGCAACGAAGAAAAACTGTTTTTT; CDR3aa: CASSPAGNEEKLFF; abundance: -; j_gene: TRBJ1-4; d_gene: -; v_gene: TRBV7-9
CDR3nt: TGTGCCAGCAGCCCTTATCGGTCAGGCCACACTGAAGCTTTCTTT; CDR3aa: CASSPYRSGHTEAFF; abundance: -; j_gene: TRBJ1-1; d_gene: -; v_gene: TRBV5-4
CDR3nt: TGTGCCTCCCACTCCTTCGTCCCGACGGGGAACACTGAAGCTTTCTTT; CDR3aa: CASHSFVPTGNTEAFF; abundance: -; j_gene: TRBJ1-1; d_gene: -; v_gene: TRBV30
CDR3nt: TGTGCCAGCAGGGGGACGGATCTACCCAACCACGAGCAGTACTTC; CDR3aa: CASRGTDLPNHEQYF; abundance: many; j_gene: TRBJ2-7; d_gene: -; v_gene: TRBV6-6
CDR3nt: TGCGCCAGCAGCGGGACGAATGAGCAGTTCTTC; CDR3aa: CASSGTNEQFF; abundance: few; j_gene: TRBJ2-1; d_gene: -; v_gene: TRBV5-1
CDR3nt: TGTGCCAGCAGTTTAGATGGGACAGCCCCAGAGACCCAGTACTTC; CDR3aa: CASSLDGTAPETQYF; abundance: -; j_gene: TRBJ2-5; d_gene: TRBD1; v_gene: TRBV28